This T cell receptor beta chain was identified during a study of T cells and Merkel cell carcinoma outcomes. Germline CDR1 is MDHEN and CDR2 is SYDVKM. The CDR3 has 15 amino acids. TCRdb's table, derived via immunoSEQ multiplex PCR, lists solely in-frame clones and lacks some. This sample has thousands of clones; around 84% occur once, and the top ten carry 2% to 2.5%. As to this clone: Its target is unknown. At one boundary the junction diverges from the germline segment, which might be a read error.

Study-level points and caveats: Reportedly, T-cell repertoire with density predicts Merkel cell carcinoma outcomes.

The sample was tumor tissue from Merkel cell carcinoma. The receptor comes from a human donor with Merkel cell carcinoma. J is TRBJ1-5 and V is TRBV28; 7 bases line up with TRBD1. In nucleotides, the CDR3 is TGTGCCAGCAGTTGGTCAGGGGGTCTCAATCAGCCTCAGCATTTT. Translating it yields CASSWSGGLNQPQHF.